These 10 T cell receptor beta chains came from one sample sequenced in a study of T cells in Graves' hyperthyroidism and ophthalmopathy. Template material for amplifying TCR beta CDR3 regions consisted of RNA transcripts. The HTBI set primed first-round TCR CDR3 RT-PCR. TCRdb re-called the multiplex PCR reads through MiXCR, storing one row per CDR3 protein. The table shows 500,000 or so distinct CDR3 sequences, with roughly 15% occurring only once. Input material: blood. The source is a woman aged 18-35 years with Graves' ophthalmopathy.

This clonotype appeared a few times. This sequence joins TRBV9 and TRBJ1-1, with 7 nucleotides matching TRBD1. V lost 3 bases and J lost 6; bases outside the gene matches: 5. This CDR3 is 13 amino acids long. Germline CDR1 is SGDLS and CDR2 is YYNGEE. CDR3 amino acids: CASSGTGIPEAFF. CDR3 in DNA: TGTGCCAGCAGCGGGACAGGAATTCCTGAAGCTTTCTTT.

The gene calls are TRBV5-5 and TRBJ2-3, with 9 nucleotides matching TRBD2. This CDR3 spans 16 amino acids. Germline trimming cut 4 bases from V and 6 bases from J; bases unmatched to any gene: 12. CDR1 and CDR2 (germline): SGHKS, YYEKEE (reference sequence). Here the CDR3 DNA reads TGTGCCAGCAGCATAGAAGGGACTAGCTTGGGGGATACGCAGTATTTT. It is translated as CASSIEGTSLGDTQYF.

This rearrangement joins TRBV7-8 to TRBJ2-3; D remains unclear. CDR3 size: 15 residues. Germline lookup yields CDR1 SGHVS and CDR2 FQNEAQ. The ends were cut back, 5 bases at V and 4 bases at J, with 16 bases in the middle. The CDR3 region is CASSRSSATADTQYF. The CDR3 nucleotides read TGTGCCAGCAGCCGCTCTTCGGCTACCGCAGATACGCAGTATTTT.

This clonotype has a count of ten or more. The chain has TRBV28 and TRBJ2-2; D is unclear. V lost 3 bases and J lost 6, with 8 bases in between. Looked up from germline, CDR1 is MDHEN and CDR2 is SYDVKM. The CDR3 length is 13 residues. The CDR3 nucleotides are TGTGCCAGCAGTTTTGTCGTGTCCGGGGAGCTGTTTTTT. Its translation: CASSFVVSGELFF.

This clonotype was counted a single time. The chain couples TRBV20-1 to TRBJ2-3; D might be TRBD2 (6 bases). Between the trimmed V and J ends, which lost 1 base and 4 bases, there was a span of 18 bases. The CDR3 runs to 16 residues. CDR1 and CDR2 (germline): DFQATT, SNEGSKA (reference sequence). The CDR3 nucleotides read TGCAGTGCTAGAGTAGGGGCCGGGGGTGACTCAGATACGCAGTATTTT. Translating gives CSARVGAGGDSDTQYF.

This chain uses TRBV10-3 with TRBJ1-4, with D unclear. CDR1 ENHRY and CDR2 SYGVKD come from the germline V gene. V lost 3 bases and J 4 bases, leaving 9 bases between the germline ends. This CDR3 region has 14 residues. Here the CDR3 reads CAISDNSHNEKLFF. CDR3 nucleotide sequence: TGTGCCATCAGTGACAACAGCCATAATGAAAAACTGTTTTTT.

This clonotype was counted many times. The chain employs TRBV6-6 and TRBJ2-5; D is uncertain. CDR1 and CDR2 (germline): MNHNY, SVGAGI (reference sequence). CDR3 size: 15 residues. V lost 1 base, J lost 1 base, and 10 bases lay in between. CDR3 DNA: TGTGCCAGCAGTTACTGGGTCTCGGGCCAAGAGACCCAGTACTTC. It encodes CASSYWVSGQETQYF.

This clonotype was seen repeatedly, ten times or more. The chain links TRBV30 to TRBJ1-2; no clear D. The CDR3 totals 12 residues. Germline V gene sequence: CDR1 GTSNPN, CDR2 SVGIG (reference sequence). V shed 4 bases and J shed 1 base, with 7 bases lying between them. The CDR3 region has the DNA TGTGCCTGGAACGGGGTTAACTATGGCTACACCTTC. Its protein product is CAWNGVNYGYTF.

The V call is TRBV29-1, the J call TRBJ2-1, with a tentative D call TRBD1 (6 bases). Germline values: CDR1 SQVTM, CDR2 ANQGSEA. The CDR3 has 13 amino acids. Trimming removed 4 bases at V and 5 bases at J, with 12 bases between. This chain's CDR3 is CSVVLDRNNEQFF. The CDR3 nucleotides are TGCAGCGTTGTTTTGGACAGAAACAATGAGCAGTTCTTC.

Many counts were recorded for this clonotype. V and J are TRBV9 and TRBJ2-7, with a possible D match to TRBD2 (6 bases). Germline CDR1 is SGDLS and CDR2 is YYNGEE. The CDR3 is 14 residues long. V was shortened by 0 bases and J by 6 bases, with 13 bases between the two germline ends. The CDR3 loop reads CASSVGGGLAEQYF. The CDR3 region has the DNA TGTGCCAGCAGCGTAGGAGGAGGGTTAGCCGAGCAGTACTTC.